The source of this T cell receptor beta chain is a study of cytomegalovirus exposure and HLA in healthy donors. Study-level points and caveats: Presence/absence analyses supposed approximately even sequencing depth among donors. Information on immune exposure was restricted to one variable (CMV serostatus). Testing in vitro showed three CMV-associated chains specific for CMV antigens.

Trimming stripped 6 bases from V and 0 bases from J, with 14 bases between. CDR1 is KGHSH and CDR2 is LQKENI in the germline V gene. The CDR3 runs 16 residues. Notes on this clone: Its antigen is undetermined.

The PCR made use of 60 Vbeta and 13 Jbeta primers. This table comes from immunoSEQ multiplex PCR, and its TCRdb copy is limited to in-frame clones, with some not included. The data contain tens of thousands of clones, 82% of them singletons. Sequenced sample: PBMCs. The V and J genes are TRBV18 and TRBJ1-4; a weak D match, TRBD1 (6 bases). The sequence came from a man in his fifties or sixties in good health and CMV-seronegative. CDR3 amino acids: CASSQGQLATNEKLFF. As DNA, the CDR3 is TGTGCCAGCTCCCAAGGACAGCTTGCAACTAATGAAAAACTGTTTTTT.